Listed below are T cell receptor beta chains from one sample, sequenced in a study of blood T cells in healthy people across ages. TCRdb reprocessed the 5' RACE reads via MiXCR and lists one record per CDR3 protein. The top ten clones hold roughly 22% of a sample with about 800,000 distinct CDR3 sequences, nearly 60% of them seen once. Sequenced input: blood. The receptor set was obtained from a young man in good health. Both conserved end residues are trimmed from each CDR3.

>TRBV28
ASSPTRQGVGGYT
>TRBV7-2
ASSQGLAGAGEQY
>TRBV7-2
ASQGQFEQF
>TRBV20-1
SARARQSVSRPTEAF
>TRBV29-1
SVGFLNEQF
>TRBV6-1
ASSEFWTNHGEQY
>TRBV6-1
ASSWGVQETQY
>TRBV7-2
AGSLASGGSDTQY
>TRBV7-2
ASSLGGTGTGYGYT
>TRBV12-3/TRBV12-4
ASGSSYNSPLH
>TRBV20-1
SARSPMNTEAF
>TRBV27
ASSRYRGRETQY
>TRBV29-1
SVEFPSGDTDTQY
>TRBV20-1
SAIKTGVRGYT
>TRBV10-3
ATRGDRGTYEQY
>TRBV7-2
ASSFPVGGVETQY
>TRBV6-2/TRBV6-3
ASSYSGRSSYEQY
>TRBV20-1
SASGDGAQTNQPQH
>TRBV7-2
ASSLAPIAGREGSEQY
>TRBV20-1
SARDWIYEQY
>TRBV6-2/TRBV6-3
ASSYAGLAGVQY
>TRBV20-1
SARDQGEDYPYEQY
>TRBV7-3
ASSPSGRGDLEQY
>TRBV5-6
ASSSQGATYEQY
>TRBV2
AGSRTGEQPQH
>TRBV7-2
ASSVGQGAGHT
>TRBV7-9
ASSDRDRGTDTQY